The TCR beta chain under discussion was sequenced for a study of T cell responses to AZD1222 COVID-19 vaccine. Study-wide points: Donors skewed white British and female; clonal diversity was possibly underestimated. No repertoire was sampled before or during the peak T cell response, only after it.

Some clones are missing from TCRdb's copy, which holds only in-frame ones; the method was immunoSEQ multiplex PCR. The data hold fewer than 150,000 clones, with 90% observed a single time. V lost 5 bases, J lost 1 base, and 14 bases lay in between. The CDR3 covers 15 residues. Germline V gene data show CDR1 as SGHTA and CDR2 as FQGNSA. Points on this clone: What it recognizes is unknown.

This chain connects TRBV7-2 to TRBJ1-2; TRBD1 might be the D (6 bases). This specimen consisted of peripheral blood, obtained 28 days after the second AZD1222 dose. The sequence was collected from an adult who received the AZD1222 COVID-19 vaccine. This chain's CDR3 is CASSQRQDLNYGYTF. DNA for the CDR3: TGTGCCAGCAGCCAGAGACAGGATCTTAACTATGGCTACACCTTC.